The clone carrying this TCR beta chain was picked up many times. What it binds is unknown. The data were taken from a study of quantifying T cell responses using KT2 cells. Overall study: TCR alpha and beta constant-region primers primed reverse transcription of RNA. Study-wide findings and caveats: Counts of KT2 alpha and beta sequences rose linearly with the number of KT2 cells added. Detection of KT2 sequences held at the lowest tested level, about one cell per 100,000 PBMC.

KT2, a clone with a known TCR, was spiked into unfractionated PBMC. Each cDNA got a UMI-containing oligo ligated at its 3' end. The first PCR ran roughly 4 cycles with an equimolar RC1.1 and RC1.2 beta primer mix. TCRdb passed the UMI-ligation and nested PCR reads through MiXCR, listing each CDR3 protein once. This table holds tens of thousands of distinct CDR3 sequences, 6% to 9.5% found once. Germline CDR1 MGHRA, CDR2 YSYEKL. Trimming cost V 0 bases and J 2 bases, with 11 bases left between them. This CDR3 spans 15 amino acids. The rearrangement links TRBV4-1 to TRBJ2-7; D possibly corresponds to TRBD2 (7 bases). This TCR derives from a human donor. The sample taken for sequencing was PBMCs spiked with cells of the T cell clone KT2. As DNA, the CDR3 is TGCGCCAGCAGCCAAGATCTAGGGGGGGCCTACGAGCAGTACTTC. It yields the protein CASSQDLGGAYEQYF.